The entry below gives a single T cell receptor (beta chain) sequence along with its context. What it recognizes is unknown. These data belong to a study of T cell responses to AZD1222 COVID-19 vaccine. The study, taken as a whole, reports: Donors skewed white British and female; clonal diversity was possibly underestimated. Nearly half of unique spike-specific TCRs reportedly avoided B.1.351 and B.1.1.7 mutated regions. Dominant CD4 TCR responses targeted spike regions 160-218 and 743-854.

The table came from immunoSEQ multiplex PCR; TCRdb's copy has only in-frame clones and leaves some out. Of about 150,000 clones in the sample, approximately 92% are singletons; the top ten hold under 3.5%. J gave up 10 bases and V 6 bases, and 8 bases lay outside the gene matches. CDR3 length: 11 amino acids. In germline, CDR1 is DFQATT, CDR2 SNEGSKA (reference sequence). Sequenced here: peripheral blood, sampled 28 days after the second AZD1222 dose. This receptor was obtained from an adult who received the AZD1222 COVID-19 vaccine. The chain recombines TRBV20-1 with TRBJ1-1; 7 bases map to TRBD1. The CDR3, as DNA: TGCAGTGCGGACCCAGGGGGTACAGCTTTCTTT. Amino acids: CSADPGGTAFF.